The T cell receptor beta chain under discussion was sequenced for a study of T cell responses to AZD1222 COVID-19 vaccine. Broader study findings: Across spike, vaccine-associated CD4 TCRs were found, dominant at 160-218 and 743-854. Most donors were white British, females outnumbered males, and clonal diversity was possibly underestimated.

The V end lost 7 bases, the J end lost 4 bases, and 16 bases lay between the germline ends. This CDR3 has 14 amino acids. Germline V gene data show CDR1 as PRHDT and CDR2 as FYEKMQ (reference sequence). On this clone: Its antigen is undetermined.

Data came from immunoSEQ multiplex PCR; TCRdb stores just in-frame clones and leaves some out. The table has 150,000 to 200,000 clones, 90% to 95% seen once. Material: peripheral blood, obtained 28 days after the second AZD1222 dose. This TCR was sampled from an adult who received the AZD1222 COVID-19 vaccine. The chain recombines TRBV13 with TRBJ1-2, with D perhaps matching TRBD1 (6 bases). CDR3 loop: CASIIRRGTYGYTF. The DNA for the CDR3 is TGTGCCAGCATTATCCGCAGGGGTACCTATGGCTACACCTTC.